A single TCR beta chain is shown here with its context. Its matching antigen is unknown. PCR used 60 Vbeta primers and 13 Jbeta primers. Assay: immunoSEQ multiplex PCR; the TCRdb copy retains only in-frame clones and omits some. The table has about 97,000 clones, approximately 85% seen once. Everyone who donated was a healthy bone marrow donor. The data were obtained in a study of cytomegalovirus exposure and HLA in healthy donors. Study-wide points: Sequencing artifact likely explains a cluster of highly shared sequence variants.

This CDR3 has 14 amino acids. CDR1 is SNHLY and CDR2 is FYNNEI in the germline V gene. The ends were cut back, 3 bases at V and 7 bases at J, with 15 bases in the middle. This receptor was obtained from a man aged 25-40 years in good health and CMV-seronegative. Sequenced material: PBMCs. The chain is built from TRBV2 and TRBJ1-2; no reliable D call. The CDR3 DNA is TGTGCCAGCAGTGAGGGCAGGCTACTTGGTGGCTACACCTTC. Encoded protein: CASSEGRLLGGYTF. Looking up the rest from reference TRBV2 and TRBJ1-2 gives the full variable domain: EPEVTQTPSHQVTQMGQEVILRCVPISNHLYFYWYRQILGQKVEFLVSFYNNEISEKSEIFDDQFSVERPDGSNFTLKIRSTKLEDSAMYFCASSEGRLLGGYTFGSGTRLTVV.